The T cell receptor (beta chain) under discussion was sequenced for a study of blood T cell repertoires in COVID-19 (dated by TCRdb to about 2020). Background for the entire study: Samples covering the acute and convalescent phases of COVID-19 were provided by collaborators in the United States, Italy and Spain. A freely available public database, intended as a resource for researchers studying the immune response to SARS-CoV-2, is where the repertoires were released. The prospective study material was composed of cDNA or gDNA derived from T cells, B-cell-depleted T cells, or PBMCs. The samples were drawn from two sources: the first 160 participants of the ongoing ImmuneRACE study, and fewer than 1,500 subjects contributed by 6 global collaborators. HLA class I and class II types, where available, came from metadata supplied by the sample provider rather than from assay-based typing. The sample metadata nearly always contained a de-identified subject ID, COVID-19 status, age in years and sex. Subjects who had been exposed to COVID-19, were actively infected with it, or had recovered from it provided the deeply sampled blood TCRbeta repertoires that made up the dataset. On the study overall, not on this receptor specifically: The amount of clinical and demographic metadata varied by source and participant and was provided uncurated.

A note on this clone: Its antigen is still unknown. No clone much larger than this one lies a single base away; base qualities are absent.

The immunoSEQ Assay, a bias-controlled multiplex PCR, was used to amplify TCRbeta CDR3 regions from genomic DNA. The original methods were these. The number of nucleated cells in each sample was estimated by amplification of reference gene primers within the assay. To quantify the absolute abundance of each unique TCRbeta CDR3 rearrangement, sequence reads were collapsed and filtered. For each sample, productive Simpson clonality was calculated as the square root of Simpson's diversity index over productive rearrangements. This immuneACCESS table, as held by TCRdb, lists in-frame sequences with V and J called but not all clones. Of the missing ones, under half trace to an unresolved V gene in checked studies; the others have no known cause. V, J and clone size are taken as reported in that table, and D and trimming were inferred from the DNA itself. In this sample the table shows 300,000 or so clones, roughly 87% of which occur a single time. Around 6% of the sample rests with the top ten.

In the prospective study, participants were roughly 18 to 90 years old, resided in approximately 22 geographic areas of the United States, and were enrolled through a virtual design. In the prospective study, cohorts were assigned on the basis of participant-reported clinical history obtained from a screening survey and a study questionnaire. Recovered participants in ImmuneRACE Cohort 3 were defined as having two consecutive negative NP/OP PCR tests, clearance from a healthcare professional, or resolution of symptoms. Mobile phlebotomists in the prospective study collected whole blood, serum and a nasopharyngeal or oropharyngeal swab from every participant. Prospective study participants could optionally give additional blood draws and questionnaires over an approximately 2-month period. Before DNA extraction, blood samples from the prospective study were shipped at room temperature or frozen.

The sequenced sample was PBMCs or T cells enriched from blood (not recorded which). This clonotype originated in a woman aged 25-40 years who had recovered from COVID-19.

The CDR3 in this case is CASSMKSEGVYGYTF. The base sequence is TGTGCCAGTAGTATGAAATCAGAAGGGGTCTATGGCTACACCTTC. The chain was built from TRBV19 and TRBJ1-2; the D gene is possibly TRBD1, with 5 bases matching. The CDR3 runs 15 residues from the cysteine to the phenylalanine. CDR3 DNA is the only sequence kept; it has 45 bases, read in frame from the first base. CDR1 and CDR2 were assigned from the germline V gene (reference sequence) as LNHDA and SQIVND. V lost 3 bases and J lost 4 bases; the stretch between them is 15 bases long.